Listed below are T cell receptor beta chains from one sample, sequenced in a study of CXCR3-negative and CXCR3-positive naive CD8 T cells. Reanalyzing the 5' RACE reads, TCRdb keeps one entry per CDR3 protein, without DNA. This table holds over 95,000 distinct CDR3 sequences. Sequencing was performed on naive CXCR3+ CD8+ T cells from blood. The source of these receptors is a human donor in good health. Some clones in this sample may be carry-over from other donors' samples. Each CDR3 is given with its conserved first and last residue. Each record gives: V gene, J gene, CDR3 protein.

V gene: TRBV6-1
J gene: TRBJ1-1
CDR3 protein: CASSEAIGGRVEAFF

V gene: TRBV29-1
J gene: TRBJ2-3
CDR3 protein: CSVEGADLHTDTQYF

V gene: TRBV11-2
J gene: TRBJ2-1
CDR3 protein: CASSLAYGTSGRADYNEQFF

V gene: TRBV7-6
J gene: TRBJ2-7
CDR3 protein: CASSPAGEAYEQYF

V gene: TRBV3-1
J gene: TRBJ2-1
CDR3 protein: CASSQLVALRDEQFF

V gene: TRBV28
J gene: TRBJ2-5
CDR3 protein: CASSPGGTQYF

V gene: TRBV28
J gene: TRBJ1-1
CDR3 protein: CATQRDWVGGEAFF

V gene: TRBV15
J gene: TRBJ2-1
CDR3 protein: CATSRASGAYNEQFF

V gene: TRBV15
J gene: TRBJ2-1
CDR3 protein: CATSRPERLDWDNEQFF

V gene: TRBV29-1
J gene: TRBJ1-2
CDR3 protein: CSVPQGYYGYTF

V gene: TRBV7-9
J gene: TRBJ1-4
CDR3 protein: CASSPHEKLFF

V gene: TRBV20-1
J gene: TRBJ2-7
CDR3 protein: CSASGAGVAYNEQFF

V gene: TRBV20-1
J gene: TRBJ2-1
CDR3 protein: CSAREAGVIKDEQFF

V gene: TRBV7-8
J gene: TRBJ2-5
CDR3 protein: CASSLVGGEETQYF

V gene: TRBV29-1
J gene: TRBJ2-2
CDR3 protein: CSVVPNTGELFF

V gene: TRBV29-1
J gene: TRBJ2-1
CDR3 protein: CSVCSGGEFDEQFF

V gene: TRBV20-1
J gene: TRBJ2-4
CDR3 protein: CSAGGGRENIQYF

V gene: TRBV20-1
J gene: TRBJ2-1
CDR3 protein: CSATRTSSYYNEQFF